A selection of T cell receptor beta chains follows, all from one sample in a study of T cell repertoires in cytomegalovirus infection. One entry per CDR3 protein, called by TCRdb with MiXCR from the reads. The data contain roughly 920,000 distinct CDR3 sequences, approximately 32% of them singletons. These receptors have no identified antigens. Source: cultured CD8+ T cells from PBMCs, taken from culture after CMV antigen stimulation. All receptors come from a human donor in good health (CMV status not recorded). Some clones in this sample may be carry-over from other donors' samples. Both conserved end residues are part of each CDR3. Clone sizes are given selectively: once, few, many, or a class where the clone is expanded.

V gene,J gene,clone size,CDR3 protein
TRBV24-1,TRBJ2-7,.,CATSDPPRRLSYEQYF
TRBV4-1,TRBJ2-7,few,CASSQGLAGVIEQYF
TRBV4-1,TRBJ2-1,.,CASSQAQGSFNEQFF
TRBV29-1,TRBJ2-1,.,CSVEDRASGGGEQFF
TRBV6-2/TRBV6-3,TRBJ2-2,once,CASSFYTNTGELFF
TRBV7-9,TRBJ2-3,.,CASSFSGTMETDTQYF
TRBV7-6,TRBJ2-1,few,CASSPTDGIRDEQFF
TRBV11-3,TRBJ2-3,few,CASSHREDRDTDTQYF
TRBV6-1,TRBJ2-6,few,CATVIGSRDRGRPGANVLTF
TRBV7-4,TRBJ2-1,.,CASSGVNLSYNEQFF
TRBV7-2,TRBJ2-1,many,CASTTGANEQFF
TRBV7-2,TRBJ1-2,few,CASSLDGRRGYTF
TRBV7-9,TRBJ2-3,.,CASSTTGADTQYF
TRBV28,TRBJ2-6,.,CASSLRTAYFGANVLTF
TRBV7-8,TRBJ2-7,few,CASSLGSGGSSSYEQYF
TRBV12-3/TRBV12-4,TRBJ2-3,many,CASSFRPTDTQYF
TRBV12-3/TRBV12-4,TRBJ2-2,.,CASSLQFSGYGELFF
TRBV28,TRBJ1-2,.,CASSPDRYNYGYTF
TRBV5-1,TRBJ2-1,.,CASSLEGGLSYNEQFF
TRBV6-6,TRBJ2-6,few,CAGYRGLLSGANVLTF
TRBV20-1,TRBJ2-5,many,CSASPSLGLYGETQYF
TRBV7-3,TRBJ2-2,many,CASSLTGTGLLNTGELFF
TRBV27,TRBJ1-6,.,CASSPRDRANSPLHF
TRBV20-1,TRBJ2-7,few,CSARLAYEQYF
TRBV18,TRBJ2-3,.,CASSPGRASTDTQYF
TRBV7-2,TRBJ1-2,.,CASSRSPGGYTF
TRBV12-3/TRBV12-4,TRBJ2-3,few,CASSLGWGGGTDTQYF
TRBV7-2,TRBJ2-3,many,CASSFSGGGADTQYF
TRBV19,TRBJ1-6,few,CASSIQSSYNSPLHF
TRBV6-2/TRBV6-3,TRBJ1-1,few,CASSYSMGMNTEAFF
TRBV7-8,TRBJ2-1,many,CASSLEQGVYNEQFF
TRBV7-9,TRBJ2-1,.,CASLGDRGGEQFF
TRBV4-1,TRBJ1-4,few,CASSQDQEKLFF
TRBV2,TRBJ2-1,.,CAPSANNEQFF
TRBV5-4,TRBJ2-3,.,CASSRDGSSTDTQYF
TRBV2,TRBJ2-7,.,CASSEPTGDGQGSSYEQYF
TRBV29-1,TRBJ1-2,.,CSVDGGSLNYGYTF
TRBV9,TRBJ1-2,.,CASSVGKGENYGYTF
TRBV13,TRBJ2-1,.,CASSSGRDPPYNEQFF
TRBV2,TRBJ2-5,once,CATRTSGGAWETQYF
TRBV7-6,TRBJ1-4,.,CASTLPDLNEKLFF
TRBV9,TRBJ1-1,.,CASSISGSLNTEAFF